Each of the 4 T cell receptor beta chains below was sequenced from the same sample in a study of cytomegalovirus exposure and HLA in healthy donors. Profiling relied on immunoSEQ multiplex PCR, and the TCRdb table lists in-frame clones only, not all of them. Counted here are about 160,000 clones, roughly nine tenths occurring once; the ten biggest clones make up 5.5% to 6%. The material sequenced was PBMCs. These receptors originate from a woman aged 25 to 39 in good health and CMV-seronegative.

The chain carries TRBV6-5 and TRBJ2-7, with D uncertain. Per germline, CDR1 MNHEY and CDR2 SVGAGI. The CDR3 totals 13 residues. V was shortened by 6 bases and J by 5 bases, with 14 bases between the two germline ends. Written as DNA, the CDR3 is TGTGCCAGCAGCCCCCGACGGGTTAACGAGCAGTACTTC. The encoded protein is CASSPRRVNEQYF.

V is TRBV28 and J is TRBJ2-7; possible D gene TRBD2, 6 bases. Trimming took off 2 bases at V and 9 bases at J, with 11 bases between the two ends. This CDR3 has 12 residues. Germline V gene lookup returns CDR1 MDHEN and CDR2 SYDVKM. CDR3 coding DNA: TGTGCCAGCAGTTTAGGGGGGAAGGTGCAGTACTTC. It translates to CASSLGGKVQYF.

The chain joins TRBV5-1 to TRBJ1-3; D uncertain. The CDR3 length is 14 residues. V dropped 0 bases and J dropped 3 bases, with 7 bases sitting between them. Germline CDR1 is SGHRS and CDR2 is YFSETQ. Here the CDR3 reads CASSLDGVGNTIYF. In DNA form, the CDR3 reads TGCGCCAGCAGCTTGGACGGGGTTGGAAACACCATATATTTT.

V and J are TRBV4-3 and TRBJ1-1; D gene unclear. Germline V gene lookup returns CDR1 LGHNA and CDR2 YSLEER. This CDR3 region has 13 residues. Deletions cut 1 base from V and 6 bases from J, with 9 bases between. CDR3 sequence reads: CASSQVYLSEAFF. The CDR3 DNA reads TGCGCCAGCAGCCAAGTTTACTTGTCTGAAGCTTTCTTT.